These 31 T cell receptor beta chains share one sample of origin, sequenced in a study of blood T cell repertoires in COVID-19. The data were produced by immunoSEQ multiplex PCR, yet TCRdb's version contains in-frame clones alone and is incomplete. In the table there are about 320,000 clones, approximately 88% of which are singletons. The sequenced sample consisted of peripheral blood. The origin of the receptors is a woman aged 25 to 39 with COVID-19, enrolled during active disease.

The chain couples TRBV28 to TRBJ1-1; D possibly corresponds to TRBD1 (6 bases). This CDR3 is 15 amino acids long. CDR1 MDHEN and CDR2 SYDVKM come from the germline V gene. With 7 bases removed from V and 1 base from J, the gap between germline ends came to 16 bases. CDR3 sequence: CASNIPGHTNTEAFF. In DNA, the CDR3 is TGTGCCAGCAATATACCGGGACATACGAACACTGAAGCTTTCTTT.

The chain couples TRBV5-4 to TRBJ2-5, with 7 positions matching TRBD1. V gave up 4 bases and J gave up 1 base; unmatched junction bases: 1. Germline assignment: CDR1 SGHNT and CDR2 YYREEE (reference sequence). The CDR3 spans 13 residues. CDR3 nucleotide sequence: TGTGCCAGCAGCCGGGACAGCCAAGAGACCCAGTACTTC. Its translation is CASSRDSQETQYF.

This sequence joins TRBV6-5 and TRBJ1-6; 9 bases fit TRBD1. The V and J ends lost 7 bases and 5 bases, in that order; junction bases with no gene match: 3. Germline loops: CDR1 MNHEY, CDR2 SVGAGI. CDR3 length: 14 amino acids. Here the CDR3 reads CASNRGQNNSPLHF. The CDR3 bases are TGTGCCAGCAACAGGGGGCAAAATAATTCACCCCTCCACTTT.

V and J are TRBV5-4 and TRBJ1-4; TRBD1 aligns across 9 bases. CDR3 length equals 13 residues. V was pared by 4 bases and J by 8 bases, with 3 bases of the junction left unmatched. Germline loops: CDR1 SGHNT, CDR2 YYREEE (reference sequence). The DNA of the CDR3 is TGTGCCAGCAGCCAGGGACAGGGAGAAAAACTGTTTTTT. Translated: CASSQGQGEKLFF.

This chain links TRBV10-2 with TRBJ2-7; 8 bases align to TRBD1. V was pared by 5 bases and J by 5 bases, with 2 bases of the junction left unmatched. Germline loops: CDR1 WSHSY, CDR2 SAAADI. The CDR3 spans 12 residues. CDR3 DNA: TGCGCCAGCAGTCCGGACAGGGACGAGCAGTACTTC. Translating gives CASSPDRDEQYF.

The rearrangement uses TRBV5-1 and TRBJ1-6; D perhaps matches TRBD1 (5 bases). Trimming stripped 1 base from V and 8 bases from J, with 10 bases between. This CDR3 has 14 residues. The V gene's germline CDR1 is SGHRS and CDR2 YFSETQ. The CDR3 DNA reads TGCGCCAGCAGCTTGCGGGGGGTGGATTCACCCCTCCACTTT. Translating it yields CASSLRGVDSPLHF.

The chain has TRBV7-9 and TRBJ1-2; 8 bases are a match to TRBD1. The junction had 12 bases not matched to a gene; V was cut back by 5 bases and J by 4 bases. The germline CDR1 and CDR2 sequences are SEHNR and FQNEAQ (reference sequence). The CDR3 runs to 16 residues. The CDR3 DNA reads TGTGCCAGCAGCAACTCCGACAGGGGAAAGGGCTATGGCTACACCTTC. Its protein product is CASSNSDRGKGYGYTF.

In its sample, this clone was seen a few times. V gene TRBV11-3 combines with J gene TRBJ1-1; D remains unclear. The CDR3 consists of 14 residues. The V gene lost 2 bases and the J gene lost 0 bases, with 7 bases spanning the gap. Germline-derived CDR1 and CDR2 are SGHNT and YENEEA. The CDR3 nucleotides read TGTGCCAGCAGCTTACAGGTATTGAACACTGAAGCTTTCTTT. It yields the protein CASSLQVLNTEAFF. Full variable domain (rest looked up from reference TRBV11-3 and TRBJ1-1): EAGVVQSPRYKIIEKKQPVAFWCNPISGHNTLYWYLQNLGQGPELLIRYENEEAVDDSQLPKDRFSAERLKGVDSTLKIQPAELGDSAVYLCASSLQVLNTEAFFGQGTRLTVV.

V is TRBV6-2 or TRBV6-3 and J is TRBJ2-7; TRBD1 matches 7 bases. V was clipped by 1 base and J by 4 bases; unmatched bases: 4. Germline lookup yields CDR1 MNHEY and CDR2 SVGEGT. This CDR3 contains 14 residues. Here the CDR3 reads CASSYLGQSYEQYF. The DNA for the CDR3 is TGTGCCAGCAGTTACTTGGGACAGAGTTACGAGCAGTACTTC.

The CDR3 DNA is TGTGCCAGCAGCTCATGGACTAGCGGGGGGCCGGAGACCCAGTACTTC. The encoded protein is CASSSWTSGGPETQYF. The V gene is TRBV3-1 (or the pseudogene TRBV3-2), the J gene TRBJ2-5; 14 bases map to TRBD2. With V trimmed by 5 bases and J by 5 bases, 7 bases remained unmatched. This CDR3 has 16 residues. CDR1 is LGHDT and CDR2 is YNNKEL in the germline V gene (reference sequence).

The V and J genes are TRBV7-2 and TRBJ2-5; a possible D gene is TRBD1 (6 bases). The V gene lost 3 bases and the J gene lost 1 base, with 12 bases spanning the gap. The CDR3 sequence is 15 residues long. Germline V gene data show CDR1 as SGHTA and CDR2 as FQGNSA. In DNA form, the CDR3 reads TGTGCCAGCAGCTTGACCAGGACAGCCCAAGAGACCCAGTACTTC. Protein product: CASSLTRTAQETQYF.

The chain joins TRBV3-1 (or the pseudogene TRBV3-2) to TRBJ1-2, with 7 nucleotides matching TRBD1. CDR3 size: 13 residues. V shed 5 bases and J 1 base; nucleotides not matched to a gene: 1. Germline lookup yields CDR1 LGHDT and CDR2 YNNKEL (reference sequence). CDR3 DNA sequence: TGTGCCAGCAGCGGGACAGATAACTATGGCTACACCTTC. Its protein is CASSGTDNYGYTF.

The rearrangement uses TRBV6-6 and TRBJ1-2, with 7 bases aligning to TRBD1. Trimming took 4 bases from V and 6 from J; bases not matched to a gene: 2. Germline assignment: CDR1 MNHNY and CDR2 SVGAGI (reference sequence). The CDR3 contains 12 residues. The CDR3 DNA sequence: TGTGCCAGCAGTTCAACAGGGGATGGCTACACCTTC. Translation: CASSSTGDGYTF.

The V call is TRBV30, the J call TRBJ1-6; D unclear. The CDR3 is made up of 13 amino acids. The germline gives CDR1 GTSNPN, CDR2 SVGIG (reference sequence). Trimming stripped 6 bases from V and 8 bases from J, with 14 bases between. CDR3 protein: CACPSSADSPLHF. CDR3 in DNA: TGTGCCTGCCCCAGCTCAGCGGATTCACCCCTCCACTTT.

V is TRBV5-1 and J is TRBJ2-2; D is perhaps TRBD2 (5 bases). The CDR3 length is 16 residues. Germline V gene sequence: CDR1 SGHRS, CDR2 YFSETQ. V was cut by 5 bases and J by 7 bases, with 21 bases left in between. The CDR3 reads CASSLAPKIDLGELFF. For the CDR3, the DNA is TGCGCCAGCAGTCTAGCCCCCAAGATCGACCTCGGGGAGCTGTTTTTT.

The chain uses TRBV15 and TRBJ2-2, with D tentatively TRBD1 (5 bases). Germline V gene lookup returns CDR1 LNHNV and CDR2 YYDKDF (reference sequence). Trimming pared 1 base from V and 2 bases from J, leaving 17 bases between. This CDR3 has 18 residues. The CDR3 protein is CATSRGGIGRANTGELFF. In DNA form, the CDR3 reads TGTGCCACCAGCAGAGGGGGTATCGGCAGGGCCAACACCGGGGAGCTGTTTTTT.

V gene TRBV6-5 combines with J gene TRBJ2-2; 8 bases fit TRBD1. The CDR3 covers 16 residues. CDR1 is MNHEY and CDR2 is SVGAGI in the germline V gene. V was clipped by 2 bases and J by 5 bases; unmatched bases: 7. CDR3 loop: CASSYRRTGSTGELFF. In nucleotides, the CDR3 is TGTGCCAGCAGTTACCGGAGGACAGGGAGTACCGGGGAGCTGTTTTTT.

The rearrangement uses TRBV18 and TRBJ1-5; the match to TRBD1 covers 7 bases. The CDR3 sequence is 16 residues long. The junction had 10 bases not matched to a gene; V was cut back by 6 bases and J by 2 bases. Germline V gene data show CDR1 as KGHSH and CDR2 as LQKENI. This chain's CDR3 is CASSQTGEVGNQPQHF. The CDR3 coding sequence is TGTGCCAGCTCGCAAACAGGGGAAGTCGGCAATCAGCCCCAGCATTTT. The full variable domain, with the rest looked up from reference TRBV18 and TRBJ1-5, is NAGVMQNPRHLVRRRGQEARLRCSPMKGHSHVYWYRQLPEEGLKFMVYLQKENIIDESGMPKERFSAEFPKEGPSILRIQQVVRGDSAAYFCASSQTGEVGNQPQHFGDGTRLSIL.

This sequence joins TRBV9 and TRBJ2-2; D not certain. In germline, CDR1 is SGDLS, CDR2 YYNGEE. Trimming stripped 2 bases from V and 2 bases from J, with 16 bases between. This CDR3 spans 17 amino acids. The CDR3 loop reads CASSVSQLLLNTGELFF. The CDR3, as DNA: TGTGCCAGCAGCGTGTCCCAACTCCTACTTAACACCGGGGAGCTGTTTTTT. The variable domain in full, completed from reference TRBV9 and TRBJ2-2, reads DSGVTQTPKHLITATGQRVTLRCSPRSGDLSVYWYQQSLDQGLQFLIQYYNGEERAKGNILERFSAQQFPDLHSELNLSSLELGDSALYFCASSVSQLLLNTGELFFGEGSRLTVL.

This rearrangement joins TRBV7-2 to TRBJ2-7, with 8 positions matching TRBD1. The trim removed 5 bases at V and 1 base at J, leaving 4 bases unmatched. The germline V gene encodes CDR1 SGHTA and CDR2 FQGNSA. The CDR3 spans 14 residues. The CDR3 sequence is CASSTGQGSYEQYF. The CDR3 region has the DNA TGTGCCAGCAGCACCGGACAGGGATCCTACGAGCAGTACTTC.

V usage is TRBV24-1 and J usage is TRBJ2-5; no reliable D call. V gave up 6 bases and J gave up 5 bases, with 9 bases separating them. This CDR3 comprises 12 residues. The germline V gene encodes CDR1 KGHDR and CDR2 SFDVKD. CDR3 bases: TGTGCCACCAGTATGGGCACCGAGACCCAGTACTTC. Protein sequence: CATSMGTETQYF.

V is TRBV6-5 and J is TRBJ1-1; D perhaps matches TRBD1 (5 bases). The CDR3 has 13 residues. Germline V CDR1 and CDR2: MNHEY, SVGAGI. The V gene lost 7 bases and the J gene lost 7 bases, with 16 bases spanning the gap. The CDR3: CASTEGGRGEAFF. CDR3 DNA: TGTGCCAGCACCGAAGGAGGGAGGGGTGAAGCTTTCTTT.

V gene TRBV9 combines with J gene TRBJ2-2; TRBD1 matches at 12 bases. The ends lost 3 bases at V and 3 bases at J; junction bases unmatched: 3. The CDR3 is 16 amino acids. Germline CDR1 is SGDLS and CDR2 is YYNGEE. The CDR3 reads CASSAGTGGYTGELFF. DNA for the CDR3: TGTGCCAGCAGCGCTGGGACAGGGGGCTACACCGGGGAGCTGTTTTTT.

The V and J genes are TRBV29-1 and TRBJ2-1; a weak D match, TRBD1 (7 bases). Trimming took 4 bases from V and 2 from J, leaving 18 bases between them. This CDR3 has 16 amino acids. CDR1 is SQVTM, CDR2 ANQGSEA, per germline. This CDR3 reads CSVVGGGTAPYNEQFF. CDR3 DNA sequence: TGCAGCGTTGTTGGGGGCGGGACAGCACCCTACAATGAGCAGTTCTTC.

The chain employs TRBV2 and TRBJ1-6; 7 positions agree with TRBD1. Germline V gene data show CDR1 as SNHLY and CDR2 as FYNNEI. V shed 0 bases, J shed 7 bases, and the junction held 3 bases outside the gene matches. CDR3 length: 15 residues. CDR3 nucleotide sequence: TGTGCCAGCAGTGAAGCCTCGGGACAGAATTCACCCCTCCACTTT. Its protein product is CASSEASGQNSPLHF.

This chain uses TRBV3-1 (or the pseudogene TRBV3-2) with TRBJ2-2; tentative D call: TRBD2 (6 bases). CDR1 is LGHDT and CDR2 is YNNKEL in the germline V gene (reference sequence). The CDR3 consists of 16 residues. The germline V and J ends were trimmed by 4 bases and 2 bases, with 14 bases remaining between them. In nucleotides, the CDR3 is TGTGCCAGCAGCCCTGGAGGGATAGGTAACACCGGGGAGCTGTTTTTT. It is translated as CASSPGGIGNTGELFF.

The chain recombines TRBV18 with TRBJ1-6; tentative D call: TRBD1 (6 bases). Trimming left V 3 bases short and J 7 bases short, with 13 bases between. The germline V gene has CDR1 KGHSH and CDR2 LQKENI. The CDR3 runs 15 residues. This CDR3 reads CASSPGRGRNSPLHF. CDR3 nucleotide sequence: TGTGCCAGCTCACCCGGGCGGGGGCGGAATTCACCCCTCCACTTT.

The chain recombines TRBV4-3 with TRBJ2-7, with 8 positions matching TRBD1. CDR1 and CDR2 from the germline V gene are LGHNA and YSLEER. This CDR3 has 15 amino acids. J was trimmed by 3 bases and V by 1 base; bases with no gene match: 5. The CDR3 loop is CASSQGEGQGYEQYF. The CDR3 DNA reads as TGCGCCAGCAGCCAAGGGGAAGGACAGGGCTACGAGCAGTACTTC.

CDR3 region: CAWSPGQGISPLHF. The CDR3 DNA follows: TGTGCCTGGAGTCCGGGACAGGGGATTTCACCCCTCCACTTT. This rearrangement joins TRBV30 to TRBJ1-6; 10 positions match TRBD1. CDR1 and CDR2 (germline): GTSNPN, SVGIG (reference sequence). The junction had 4 bases not matched to a gene; V was cut back by 2 bases and J by 9 bases. The CDR3 length is 14 residues.

This clone was seen a single time. The CDR3 loop reads CASSLSSGGYNEQFF. CDR3 nucleotides: TGTGCCAGCAGTTTATCTAGCGGGGGGTACAATGAGCAGTTCTTC. This chain joins TRBV27 and TRBJ2-1; 10 bases align to TRBD2. Losses at the gene ends were 0 bases for V and 4 bases for J; bases not matched to a gene: 0. The CDR3 contains 15 residues. Per the germline V gene, CDR1 is MNHEY and CDR2 is SMNVEV (reference sequence).

The rearrangement uses TRBV28 and TRBJ1-5, with D possibly TRBD1 on 5 matching bases. This CDR3 is built from 16 residues. CDR1 MDHEN and CDR2 SYDVKM come from the germline V gene. Trimming took 1 base from V and 4 from J, leaving 14 bases between them. The CDR3 coding sequence is TGTGCCAGCAGTTTATTAATGCAGGGCCCGAATCAGCCCCAGCATTTT. It codes for CASSLLMQGPNQPQHF.